One sample yielded the 22 T cell receptor beta chains listed below, sequenced in a study of T cell changes during pregnancy in multiple sclerosis. TCRdb's copy holds only in-frame clones and misses some; the assay was immunoSEQ multiplex PCR. The sample lists about 43,000 clones, around 90% occurring once. Sequencing was performed on peripheral blood, taken in the second trimester of pregnancy. The receptors shown here come from a female donor in good health, enrolled as a control in a pregnancy study.

A single count supports this clone. The chain is built from TRBV30 and TRBJ1-4; the D gene is possibly TRBD1 (5 bases). The CDR3 runs 13 residues. The germline CDR1 and CDR2 sequences are GTSNPN and SVGIG (reference sequence). Between the trimmed V and J ends, which lost 3 bases and 7 bases, there was a span of 12 bases. The CDR3 DNA follows: TGTGCCTGGAGGTCCCGGGGGGGTGAAAAACTGTTTTTT. Translation gives CAWRSRGGEKLFF.

The chain joins TRBV10-3 to TRBJ1-2; a possible D gene is TRBD1 (5 bases). Germline CDR1 reads ENHRY; CDR2 reads SYGVKD. The CDR3 is 11 residues long. Trimming took 5 bases from V and 8 from J, leaving 9 bases between them. CDR3 bases: TGTGCCATCAGTCGCGGGGGAGGCTACACCTTC. Encoded protein: CAISRGGGYTF.

This chain joins TRBV4-2 and TRBJ2-1; weak D call: TRBD2 (5 bases). Germline V gives CDR1 LGHNA, CDR2 YNFKEQ. The CDR3 consists of 14 residues. V lost 1 base and J lost 7, with 11 bases in between. The CDR3 DNA is TGTGCCAGCAGCCAAGGGGCTAGCTCGAATGAGCAGTTCTTC. Protein: CASSQGASSNEQFF.

The rearrangement links TRBV6-5 to TRBJ1-3; D call uncertain. The germline V and J ends were trimmed by 6 bases and 1 base, with 10 bases remaining between them. The germline gives CDR1 MNHEY, CDR2 SVGAGI. CDR3 size: 14 residues. The DNA for the CDR3 is TGTGCCAGCAGGGGCGAAAAATCTGGAAACACCATATATTTT. Its protein product is CASRGEKSGNTIYF.

The chain recombines TRBV10-2 with TRBJ2-7; TRBD1 aligns across 7 bases. Germline trimming cut 3 bases from V and 5 bases from J; bases unmatched to any gene: 10. CDR3 length: 15 amino acids. Germline loops: CDR1 WSHSY, CDR2 SAAADI. The CDR3 DNA reads TGCGCCAGCAGTGAAGGGGTGACAGGGATCCACGAGCAGTACTTC. This gives the protein CASSEGVTGIHEQYF.

This clone came up a few times. V is TRBV30 and J is TRBJ1-1, with 7 bases identical to TRBD1. The V gene's germline CDR1 is GTSNPN and CDR2 SVGIG (reference sequence). This CDR3 region has 14 residues. Trimming took 1 base from V and 1 from J; bases not matched to a gene: 3. The CDR3 nucleotides are TGTGCCTGGAGTGGCTGGACAGGGAACACTGAAGCTTTCTTT. It encodes CAWSGWTGNTEAFF.

The chain links TRBV25-1 to TRBJ1-3, with D uncertain. V was clipped by 4 bases and J by 0 bases, with 10 bases between them. CDR1 is MGHDK and CDR2 is SYGVNS in the germline V gene. This CDR3 region has 15 residues. CDR3 nucleotides: TGTGCCAGCAGTGTAGACCGGAGCTCTGGAAACACCATATATTTT. It codes for CASSVDRSSGNTIYF.

The chain links TRBV5-6 to TRBJ2-5; 7 bases fit TRBD1. After removal of 4 bases from V and 5 bases from J, the junction contained 17 bases not matched to a gene. Per germline, CDR1 SGHDT and CDR2 YYEEEE. This CDR3 has 17 residues. CDR3 in DNA: TGTGCCAGCAGCGTTTACAGGGGAGAGGTTTTTGTGGAGACCCAGTACTTC. This gives the protein CASSVYRGEVFVETQYF. The full variable domain, in which reference TRBV5-6 and TRBJ2-5 provide the parts outside the CDR3, is DAGVTQSPTHLIKTRGQQVTLRCSPKSGHDTVSWYQQALGQGPQFIFQYYEEEERQRGNFPDRFSGHQFPNYSSELNVNALLLGDSALYLCASSVYRGEVFVETQYFGPGTRLLVL.

The rearrangement links TRBV10-1 to TRBJ2-1, with D unclear. Between the trimmed V and J ends, which lost 4 bases and 0 bases, there was a span of 7 bases. This CDR3 comprises 14 residues. Germline CDR1 WNHNN, CDR2 SYGVQD (reference sequence). The CDR3: CASSVASSYNEQFF. CDR3 in DNA: TGCGCCAGCAGTGTGGCTAGCTCCTACAATGAGCAGTTCTTC.

The chain joins TRBV10-3 to TRBJ2-2; 7 nucleotides line up with TRBD1. CDR1 is ENHRY and CDR2 is SYGVKD in the germline V gene. Trimming took 11 bases from V and 0 from J; bases not matched to a gene: 6. The length of the CDR3 is 14 residues. The CDR3 sequence is CAVRDSANTGELFF. CDR3 sequence (DNA): TGTGCCGTCCGGGACAGCGCGAACACCGGGGAGCTGTTTTTT.

The chain is built from TRBV7-9 and TRBJ2-2, with 9 bases aligning to TRBD2. Germline trimming cut 6 bases from V and 5 bases from J; bases unmatched to any gene: 7. The V gene's germline CDR1 is SEHNR and CDR2 FQNEAQ (reference sequence). The CDR3 length is 15 residues. The CDR3 DNA is TGTGCCAGCAGGGGAGCGGGACTAGCAACCGGGGAGCTGTTTTTT. Amino acids: CASRGAGLATGELFF.

DNA of the CDR3: TGTGCCAGCAGGTTCGCTCTAGCGGGGGAGACCCAGTACTTC. It is translated as CASRFALAGETQYF. This rearrangement joins TRBV2 to TRBJ2-5, with 9 nucleotides matching TRBD2. With 6 bases clipped from V and 5 bases from J, the junction kept 7 bases outside the gene matches. This CDR3 has 14 residues. Germline values: CDR1 SNHLY, CDR2 FYNNEI. Variable domain in full (rest from reference TRBV2 and TRBJ2-5): EPEVTQTPSHQVTQMGQEVILRCVPISNHLYFYWYRQILGQKVEFLVSFYNNEISEKSEIFDDQFSVERPDGSNFTLKIRSTKLEDSAMYFCASRFALAGETQYFGPGTRLLVL.

The chain couples TRBV30 to TRBJ1-6, with 9 bases fitting TRBD1. This CDR3 is built from 13 residues. The germline CDR1 and CDR2 sequences are GTSNPN and SVGIG (reference sequence). J was trimmed by 6 bases and V by 5 bases; bases with no gene match: 2. The CDR3 spells CAWSDRGNSPLHF. In nucleotides, the CDR3 is TGTGCCTGGTCGGACAGGGGTAATTCACCCCTCCACTTT.

The chain couples TRBV14 to TRBJ2-7; 8 bases map to TRBD1. V gave up 2 bases and J gave up 6 bases; unmatched junction bases: 3. The CDR3 is made up of 13 amino acids. In germline, CDR1 is SGHDN, CDR2 FVKESK. CDR3 region: CASSQFTGGEQYF. CDR3 sequence (DNA): TGTGCCAGCAGCCAATTCACAGGGGGCGAGCAGTACTTC.

The gene calls are TRBV19 and TRBJ2-1, with 7 bases that match TRBD2. CDR3 length equals 16 residues. Looked up from germline, CDR1 is LNHDA and CDR2 is SQIVND (reference sequence). V was pared by 7 bases and J by 1 base, with 10 bases of the junction left unmatched. The CDR3 DNA sequence: TGTGCCAGTAACCTCGCGGGGGAACCTTCCTACAATGAGCAGTTCTTC. This translates into CASNLAGEPSYNEQFF.

This clone was detected a few times. The chain recombines TRBV6-6 with TRBJ1-1, with D possibly TRBD1 on 6 matching bases. Trimming cost V 6 bases and J 0 bases, with 17 bases left between them. Germline V CDR1 and CDR2: MNHNY, SVGAGI (reference sequence). The CDR3 contains 16 residues. This CDR3 is CASSDDKGHMNTEAFF. As DNA, the CDR3 is TGTGCCAGCAGCGATGACAAGGGACACATGAACACTGAAGCTTTCTTT.

This chain links TRBV7-9 with TRBJ2-3, with TRBD1 as a possible D gene (6 bases). Germline CDR1 reads SEHNR; CDR2 reads FQNEAQ (reference sequence). This CDR3 has 8 residues. The V gene lost 8 bases and the J gene lost 14 bases, with 8 bases spanning the gap. The CDR3 sequence: CASGGRYF. CDR3 DNA sequence: TGTGCCAGCGGGGGCCGGTATTTT.

The rearrangement links TRBV7-6 to TRBJ1-4; TRBD1 matches 9 bases. The CDR3 is 15 residues long. V shed 4 bases and J 7 bases; nucleotides not matched to a gene: 7. Germline V gene lookup returns CDR1 SGHVS and CDR2 FNYEAQ. CDR3 sequence reads: CASSSGTGRGEKLFF. CDR3 bases: TGTGCCAGCAGCTCGGGGACAGGGCGGGGTGAAAAACTGTTTTTT.

The genes are TRBV7-9 and TRBJ1-3; 9 nucleotides agree with TRBD1. CDR1 and CDR2 from the germline V gene are SEHNR and FQNEAQ (reference sequence). CDR3 length: 16 residues. With 4 bases clipped from V and 8 bases from J, the junction kept 12 bases outside the gene matches. CDR3 sequence reads: CASSSSWGTGIDTIYF. In DNA, the CDR3 is TGTGCCAGCAGCTCCTCATGGGGGACAGGGATAGACACCATATATTTT.

The V call is TRBV6-5, the J call TRBJ2-7, with TRBD1 identical over 9 bases. V lost 5 bases, J lost 3 bases, and 5 bases stayed unmatched. Germline V gene lookup returns CDR1 MNHEY and CDR2 SVGAGI. This CDR3 has 14 amino acids. The DNA for the CDR3 is TGTGCCAGCAGTCCGTCGACAGGGGGCTACGAGCAGTACTTC. Translation: CASSPSTGGYEQYF.

The chain employs TRBV29-1 and TRBJ1-2; D is unclear. Germline values: CDR1 SQVTM, CDR2 ANQGSEA. This CDR3 contains 13 residues. The V end was cut by 7 bases, the J end by 8 bases, with 20 bases between. The CDR3 loop reads CSGGGPISGGYTF. The CDR3 DNA reads TGCAGCGGCGGCGGCCCTATAAGCGGGGGCTACACCTTC.

This clone was detected only once. V and J are TRBV5-1 and TRBJ1-2; D gene ambiguous. V was clipped by 0 bases and J by 0 bases, with 6 bases between them. Germline V gene sequence: CDR1 SGHRS, CDR2 YFSETQ. The CDR3 totals 14 residues. CDR3 residues: CASSLARANYGYTF. CDR3 bases: TGCGCCAGCAGCTTGGCTCGAGCTAACTATGGCTACACCTTC.